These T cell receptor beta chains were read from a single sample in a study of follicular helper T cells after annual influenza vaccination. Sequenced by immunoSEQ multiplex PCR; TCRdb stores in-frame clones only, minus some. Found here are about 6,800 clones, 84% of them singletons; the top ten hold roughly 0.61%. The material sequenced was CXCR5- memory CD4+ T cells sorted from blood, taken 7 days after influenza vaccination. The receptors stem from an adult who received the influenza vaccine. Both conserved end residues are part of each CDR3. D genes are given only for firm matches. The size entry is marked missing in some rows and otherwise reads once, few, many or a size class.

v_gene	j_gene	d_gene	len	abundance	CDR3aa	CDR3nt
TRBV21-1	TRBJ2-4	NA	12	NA	CASGIAKNIQYF	TGTGCCAGTGGCATAGCCAAAAACATTCAGTACTTC
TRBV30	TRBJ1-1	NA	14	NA	CAWSKTGVNTEAFF	TGTGCCTGGAGTAAAACGGGGGTGAACACTGAAGCTTTCTTT
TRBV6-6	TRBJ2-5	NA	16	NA	CASSYSMGLPGETQYF	TGTGCCAGCAGTTACTCGATGGGGCTCCCTGGAGAGACCCAGTACTTC
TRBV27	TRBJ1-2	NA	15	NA	CASSREGSANYGYTF	TGTGCCAGCTCTAGGGAGGGCAGCGCTAACTATGGCTACACCTTC
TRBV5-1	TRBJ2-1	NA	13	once	CASSPSTYNEQFF	TGCGCCAGCAGCCCATCTACCTACAATGAGCAGTTCTTC
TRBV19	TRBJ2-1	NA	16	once	CASSPGGGLVSNEQFF	TGTGCCAGTAGTCCGGGGGGCGGACTAGTCTCCAATGAGCAGTTCTTC
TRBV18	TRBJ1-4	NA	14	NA	CASSLGANDEKLFF	TGTGCCAGCTCACTAGGAGCTAATGATGAAAAACTGTTTTTT
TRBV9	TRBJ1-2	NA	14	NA	CASSVDGRSDGYTF	TGTGCCAGCAGCGTAGATGGCAGAAGCGATGGCTACACCTTC
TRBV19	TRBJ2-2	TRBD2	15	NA	CATSEAGGDTGELFF	TGTGCCACCTCCGAGGCGGGAGGGGACACCGGGGAGCTGTTTTTT
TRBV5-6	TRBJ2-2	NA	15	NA	CASSYRGGRTGELFF	TGTGCCAGCAGCTACCGAGGAGGGAGAACCGGGGAGCTGTTTTTT
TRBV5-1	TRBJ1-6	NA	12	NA	CASSQNNSPLHF	TGCGCCAGCAGCCAAAATAATTCACCCCTCCACTTT
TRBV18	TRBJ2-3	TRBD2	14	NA	CASQQAGGTDTQYF	TGTGCCAGCCAACAAGCGGGGGGCACAGATACGCAGTATTTT
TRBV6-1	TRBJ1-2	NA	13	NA	CASSTPDNGGYTF	TGTGCCAGCAGTACTCCGGACAATGGTGGCTACACCTTC
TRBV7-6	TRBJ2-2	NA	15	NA	CASSLSYRDTGELFF	TGTGCCAGCAGCCTCTCATACAGGGACACCGGGGAGCTGTTTTTT
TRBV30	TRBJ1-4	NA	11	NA	CAWRRTEKLFF	TGTGCCTGGAGGAGGACTGAAAAACTGTTTTTT
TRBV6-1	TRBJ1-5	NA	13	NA	CASSEINNQPQHF	TGTGCCAGCAGTGAAATTAATAATCAGCCCCAGCATTTT
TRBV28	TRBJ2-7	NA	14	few	CASSSGGSTYEQYF	TGTGCCAGCAGTTCAGGAGGTAGTACCTACGAGCAGTACTTC
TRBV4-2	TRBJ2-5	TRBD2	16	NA	CASSRILAGGEETQYF	TGTGCCAGCAGCCGAATACTAGCGGGGGGAGAGGAGACCCAGTACTTC
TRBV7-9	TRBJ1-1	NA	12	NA	CASSLEGGRAFF	TGTGCCAGCAGCTTAGAGGGGGGGAGAGCTTTCTTT
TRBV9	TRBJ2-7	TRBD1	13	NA	CASSAGTVPEQYF	TGTGCCAGCAGCGCCGGGACAGTTCCCGAGCAGTACTTC
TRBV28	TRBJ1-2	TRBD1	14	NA	CASSLILIRDRVIF	TGTGCCAGCAGCCTAATCCTTATTAGGGACAGGGTGATCTTC
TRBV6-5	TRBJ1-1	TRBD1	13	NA	CATQSQGATEAFF	TGTGCCACTCAATCTCAGGGGGCCACTGAAGCTTTCTTT
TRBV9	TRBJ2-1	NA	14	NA	CASSAPGRGSEQFF	TGTGCCAGCAGCGCCCCCGGTAGGGGAAGTGAGCAGTTCTTC
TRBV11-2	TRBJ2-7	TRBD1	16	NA	CASSLARQGNHYEQYF	TGTGCCAGCAGCTTAGCCCGACAGGGCAATCACTACGAGCAGTACTTC
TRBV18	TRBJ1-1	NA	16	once	CASSPGTGFGRTEAFF	TGTGCCAGCTCACCAGGGACCGGCTTCGGGAGGACTGAAGCTTTCTTT
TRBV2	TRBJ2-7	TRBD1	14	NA	CASGGQGARSEQYF	TGTGCCAGCGGGGGACAGGGGGCGCGGTCCGAGCAGTACTTC
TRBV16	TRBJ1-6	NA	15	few	CASSRGRVTASPLHF	TGTGCCAGCAGCCGAGGGCGGGTGACGGCTTCACCCCTCCACTTT
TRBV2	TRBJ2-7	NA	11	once	CASSGTYPQYF	TGTGCCAGCAGTGGGACCTACCCCCAGTACTTC
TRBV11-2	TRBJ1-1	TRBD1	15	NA	CASSNRQGLNTEAFF	TGTGCCAGCAGCAACCGACAGGGGTTGAACACTGAAGCTTTCTTT
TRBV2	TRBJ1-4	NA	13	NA	CASRVPGVEKLFF	TGTGCCAGCAGGGTCCCGGGAGTTGAAAAACTGTTTTTT
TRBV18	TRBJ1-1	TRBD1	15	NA	CASSPGTGSGTEAFF	TGTGCCAGCTCACCAGGGACAGGGTCGGGCACTGAAGCTTTCTTT
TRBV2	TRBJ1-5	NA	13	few	CASSREGNQPQHF	TGTGCCAGCAGCCGAGAAGGAAACCAGCCCCAGCATTTT
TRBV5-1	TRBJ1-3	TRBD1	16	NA	CASSPRGQGDGNTIYF	TGCGCCAGCAGCCCAAGGGGGCAGGGCGATGGAAACACCATATATTTT
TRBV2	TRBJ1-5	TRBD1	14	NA	CASSRDRTYQPQHF	TGTGCCAGCAGTCGGGACAGAACTTATCAGCCCCAGCATTTT
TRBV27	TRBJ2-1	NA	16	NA	CASSHTRGRSYNEQFF	TGTGCCAGCAGCCATACTAGAGGCAGATCCTACAATGAGCAGTTCTTC
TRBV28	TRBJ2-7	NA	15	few	CASSSQGPMGYEQYF	TGTGCCAGCAGTTCCCAGGGCCCCATGGGCTACGAGCAGTACTTC